Described below is a single T cell receptor beta chain sequence and its context. Its target is unknown. The CDR3 contains 13 residues. Germline-derived CDR1 and CDR2 are LNHDA and SQIVND (reference sequence). V was pared by 0 bases and J by 1 base, with 4 bases between. These data are taken from a study of shared clonotypes between healthy human individuals. About the study: For every donor, three CD4 naive, three CD4 memory, two CD8 naive and one CD8 memory plates were used.

General study points: The study generally estimated greater richness for naive than memory subsets.

Every subset had its genomic DNA shared out evenly among several immunoSEQ plates. The authors loaded around 200 ng DNA, roughly 33,000 T cell genomes, into sorted-subset replicate PCRs. Profiled with immunoSEQ multiplex PCR; TCRdb holds only in-frame clones, not every one. The sample yields some 2,500,000 clones, roughly 90% seen once. The TCR comes from a man aged 18 to 29 in good health. Some clones in this sample may be carry-over from other donors' samples. The sequenced sample was naive CD4+ T cells from PBMCs. Subset denoted: CD45RA+ positively selected. The chain carries TRBV19 and TRBJ2-7; D call uncertain. The CDR3 loop reads CASSIDGSYEQYF. DNA for the CDR3: TGTGCCAGTAGTATAGATGGTTCCTACGAGCAGTACTTC.